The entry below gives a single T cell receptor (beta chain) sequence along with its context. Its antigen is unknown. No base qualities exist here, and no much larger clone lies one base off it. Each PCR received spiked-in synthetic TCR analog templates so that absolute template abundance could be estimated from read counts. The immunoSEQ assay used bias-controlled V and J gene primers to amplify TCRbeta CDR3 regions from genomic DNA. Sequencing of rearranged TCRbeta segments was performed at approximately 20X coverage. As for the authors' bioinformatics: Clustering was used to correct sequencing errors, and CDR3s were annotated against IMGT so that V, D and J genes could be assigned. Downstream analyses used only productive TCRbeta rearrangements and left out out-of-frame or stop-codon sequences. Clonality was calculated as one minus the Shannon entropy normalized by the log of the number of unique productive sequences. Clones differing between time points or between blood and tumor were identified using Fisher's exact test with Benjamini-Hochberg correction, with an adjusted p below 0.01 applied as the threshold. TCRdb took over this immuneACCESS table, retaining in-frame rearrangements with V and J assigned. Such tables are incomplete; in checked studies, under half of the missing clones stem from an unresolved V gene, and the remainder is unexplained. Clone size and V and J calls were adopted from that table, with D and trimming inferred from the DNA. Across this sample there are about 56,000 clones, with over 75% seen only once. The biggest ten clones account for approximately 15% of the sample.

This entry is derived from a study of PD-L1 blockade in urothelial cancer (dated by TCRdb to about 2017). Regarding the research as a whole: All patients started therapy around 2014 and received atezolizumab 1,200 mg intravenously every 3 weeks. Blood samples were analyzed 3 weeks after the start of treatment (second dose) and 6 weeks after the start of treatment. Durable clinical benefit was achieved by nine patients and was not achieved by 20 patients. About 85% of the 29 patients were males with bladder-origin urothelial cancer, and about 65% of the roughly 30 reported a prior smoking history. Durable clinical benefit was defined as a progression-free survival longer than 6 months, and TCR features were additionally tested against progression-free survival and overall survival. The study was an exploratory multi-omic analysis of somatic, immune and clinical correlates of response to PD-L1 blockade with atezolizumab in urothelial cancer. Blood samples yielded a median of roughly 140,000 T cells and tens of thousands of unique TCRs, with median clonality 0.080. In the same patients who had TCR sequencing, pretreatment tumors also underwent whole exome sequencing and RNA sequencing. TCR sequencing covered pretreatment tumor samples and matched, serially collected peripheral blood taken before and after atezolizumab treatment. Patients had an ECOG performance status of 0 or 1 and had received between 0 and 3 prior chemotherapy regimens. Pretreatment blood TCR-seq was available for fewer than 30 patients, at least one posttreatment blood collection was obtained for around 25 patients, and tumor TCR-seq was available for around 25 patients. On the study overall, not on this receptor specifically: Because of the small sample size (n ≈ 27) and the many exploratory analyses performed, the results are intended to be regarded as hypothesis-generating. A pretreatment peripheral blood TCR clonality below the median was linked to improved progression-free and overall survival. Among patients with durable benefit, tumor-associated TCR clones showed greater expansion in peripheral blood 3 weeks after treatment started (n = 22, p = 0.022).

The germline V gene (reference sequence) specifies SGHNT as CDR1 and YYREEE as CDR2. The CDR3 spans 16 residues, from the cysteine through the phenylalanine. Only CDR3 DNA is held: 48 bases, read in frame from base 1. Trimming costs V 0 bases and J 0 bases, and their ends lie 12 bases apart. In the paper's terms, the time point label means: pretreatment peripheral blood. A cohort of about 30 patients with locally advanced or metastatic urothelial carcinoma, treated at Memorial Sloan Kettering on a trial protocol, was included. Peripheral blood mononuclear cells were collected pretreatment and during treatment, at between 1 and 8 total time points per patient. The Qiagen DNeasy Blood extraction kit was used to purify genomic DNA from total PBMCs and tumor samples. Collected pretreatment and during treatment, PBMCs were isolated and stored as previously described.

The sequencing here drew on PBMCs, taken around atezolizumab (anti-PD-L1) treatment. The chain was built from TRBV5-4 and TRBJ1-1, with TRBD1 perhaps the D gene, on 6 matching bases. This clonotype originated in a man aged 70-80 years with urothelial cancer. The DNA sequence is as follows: TGTGCCAGCAGCTTGGAAACAGGGCGGATGAACACTGAAGCTTTCTTT. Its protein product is CASSLETGRMNTEAFF.